Below are 20 T cell receptor beta chains sequenced from a single sample in a study of blood T cell repertoires in COVID-19. TCRdb's copy holds only in-frame clones and misses some; the assay was immunoSEQ multiplex PCR. The table shows roughly 70,000 clones, with around 90% occurring only once. Material for sequencing was peripheral blood. The receptor set was obtained from a woman aged 80 or over with active COVID-19.

V usage is TRBV27 and J usage is TRBJ1-3; D not certain. CDR1 MNHEY and CDR2 SMNVEV come from the germline V gene (reference sequence). V lost 2 bases, J lost 2 bases, and 4 bases lay in between. The CDR3 is 13 residues long. CDR3 protein: CASSLVAGNTIYF. The DNA of the CDR3 is TGTGCCAGCAGTTTAGTAGCTGGAAACACCATATATTTT.

V is TRBV10-3 and J is TRBJ2-3; D may be TRBD2 (6 bases). CDR1 and CDR2 (germline): ENHRY, SYGVKD. The CDR3 loop spans 15 amino acids. The V gene lost 0 bases and the J gene lost 6 bases, with 13 bases spanning the gap. CDR3 nucleotides: TGTGCCATCAGTGAGTCAGGAGGGGCCCGGGATACGCAGTATTTT. This translates into CAISESGGARDTQYF.

The chain joins TRBV5-1 to TRBJ2-1, with 13 bases matching TRBD2. The V and J ends lost 4 bases and 0 bases, in that order; junction bases with no gene match: 7. CDR1 and CDR2 from the germline V gene are SGHRS and YFSETQ. The CDR3 spans 18 residues. The chain's CDR3 is CASSPGTSGTSSYNEQFF. The CDR3 DNA sequence: TGCGCCAGCAGCCCAGGGACTAGCGGGACGAGCTCCTACAATGAGCAGTTCTTC. The full variable domain, rest sourced from reference TRBV5-1 and TRBJ2-1, is KAGVTQTPRYLIKTRGQQVTLSCSPISGHRSVSWYQQTPGQGLQFLFEYFSETQRNKGNFPGRFSGRQFSNSRSEMNVSTLELGDSALYLCASSPGTSGTSSYNEQFFGPGTRLTVL.

This clone has just one count. The V call is TRBV7-2, the J call TRBJ2-7; weak D call: TRBD2 (5 bases). Germline CDR1 is SGHTA and CDR2 is FQGNSA. The V end was cut by 5 bases, the J end by 7 bases, with 21 bases between. The CDR3 is 15 amino acids. The CDR3 coding sequence is TGTGCCAGCAGCCGTCTGGCGGGCTCACTACGTGAGCAGTACTTC. Protein sequence: CASSRLAGSLREQYF.

V is TRBV18 and J is TRBJ2-2; 8 nucleotides match TRBD1. The CDR3 spans 18 residues. Germline assignment: CDR1 KGHSH and CDR2 LQKENI. Unmatched junction bases numbered 13, after V lost 3 bases and J lost 4 bases. This chain's CDR3 is CASSPDGQGGSRTGELFF. For the CDR3, the DNA is TGTGCCAGCTCACCTGACGGACAGGGAGGAAGTCGCACCGGGGAGCTGTTTTTT. Full variable domain (remainder filled in from reference TRBV18 and TRBJ2-2): NAGVMQNPRHLVRRRGQEARLRCSPMKGHSHVYWYRQLPEEGLKFMVYLQKENIIDESGMPKERFSAEFPKEGPSILRIQQVVRGDSAAYFCASSPDGQGGSRTGELFFGEGSRLTVL.

This chain joins TRBV19 and TRBJ1-1; no clear D gene. Trimming pared 3 bases from V and 1 base from J, leaving 18 bases between. The CDR3 sequence is 17 residues long. Germline V lookup: CDR1 LNHDA, CDR2 SQIVND (reference sequence). The CDR3 reads CASSMVQNGVANTEAFF. DNA of the CDR3: TGTGCCAGTAGTATGGTCCAAAACGGGGTGGCGAACACTGAAGCTTTCTTT.

The chain recombines TRBV18 with TRBJ2-7; the match to TRBD2 covers 7 bases. The CDR3 has 14 residues. The germline V gene has CDR1 KGHSH and CDR2 LQKENI. V lost 6 bases, J lost 5 bases, and 10 bases stayed unmatched. CDR3 region: CASSPLRGVDEQYF. CDR3 sequence (DNA): TGTGCCAGCTCGCCCCTCCGGGGGGTCGACGAGCAGTACTTC. Variable domain in full (rest from reference TRBV18 and TRBJ2-7): NAGVMQNPRHLVRRRGQEARLRCSPMKGHSHVYWYRQLPEEGLKFMVYLQKENIIDESGMPKERFSAEFPKEGPSILRIQQVVRGDSAAYFCASSPLRGVDEQYFGPGTRLTVT.

The chain is built from TRBV19 and TRBJ1-2; 10 positions agree with TRBD1. V gave up 6 bases and J gave up 7 bases; unmatched junction bases: 2. The CDR3 runs to 12 residues. The germline gives CDR1 LNHDA, CDR2 SQIVND (reference sequence). The chain's CDR3 is CASRDRGVGYTF. DNA of the CDR3: TGTGCCAGTAGGGACAGGGGGGTTGGCTACACCTTC.

The chain uses TRBV6-2 or TRBV6-3 and TRBJ1-5, with TRBD1 matching over 7 bases. This CDR3 comprises 16 residues. Germline values: CDR1 MNHEY, CDR2 SVGEGT. Trimming removed 0 bases from V and 3 bases from J; junction bases left unmatched: 5. The CDR3 DNA is TGTGCCAGCAGTTACTCGACAGGACAGGCCAATCAGCCCCAGCATTTT. Amino acids: CASSYSTGQANQPQHF.

This chain uses TRBV7-9 with TRBJ1-1; maybe TRBD1 (6 bases). Trimming took off 5 bases at V and 1 base at J, with 14 bases between the two ends. The germline V gene encodes CDR1 SEHNR and CDR2 FQNEAQ (reference sequence). This CDR3 has 15 amino acids. CDR3 nucleotide sequence: TGTGCCAGCAGCCACCGAGAGACAGGGAACACTGAAGCTTTCTTT. This gives the protein CASSHRETGNTEAFF.

The chain uses TRBV6-5 and TRBJ2-2; TRBD2 is a possible D gene (5 bases). The CDR3 has 14 residues. V was trimmed by 3 bases and J by 9 bases, leaving 14 bases between them. Germline V gene lookup returns CDR1 MNHEY and CDR2 SVGAGI. CDR3: CASSYGSQTRELFF. The CDR3 nucleotides are TGTGCCAGCAGTTATGGGAGCCAGACCCGGGAGCTGTTTTTT.

The chain joins TRBV10-3 to TRBJ2-7, with 12 bases aligning to TRBD1. The CDR3 spans 15 residues. CDR1 ENHRY and CDR2 SYGVKD come from the germline V gene. J gave up 2 bases and V 2 bases, and 1 base lay outside the gene matches. CDR3 region: CAISEGTGGPYEQYF. The CDR3 nucleotides are TGTGCCATCAGTGAGGGGACAGGGGGCCCCTACGAGCAGTACTTC.

J is TRBJ1-3 and V is TRBV23-1, with TRBD1 identical over 8 bases. TRBV23-1 is annotated as an ORF whose role is uncertain. This CDR3 is built from 15 residues. Trimming at V came to 11 bases and at J to 2 bases, leaving 11 bases not matched to a gene. This CDR3 reads CAHPGGTGPGNTIYF. The CDR3 nucleotides read TGCGCCCACCCTGGGGGGACAGGTCCTGGAAACACCATATATTTT.

The V gene is TRBV18, the J gene TRBJ2-2; D is possibly TRBD2 (5 bases). V was pared by 2 bases and J by 4 bases, with 11 bases between. Germline CDR1 KGHSH, CDR2 LQKENI. The CDR3 totals 15 residues. CDR3 sequence reads: CASSPTADPTGELFF. CDR3 nucleotide sequence: TGTGCCAGCTCACCAACAGCGGACCCCACCGGGGAGCTGTTTTTT. The complete variable domain, with remaining parts taken from reference TRBV18 and TRBJ2-2, reads NAGVMQNPRHLVRRRGQEARLRCSPMKGHSHVYWYRQLPEEGLKFMVYLQKENIIDESGMPKERFSAEFPKEGPSILRIQQVVRGDSAAYFCASSPTADPTGELFFGEGSRLTVL.

The J gene is TRBJ1-2, the V gene TRBV5-6, with a tentative D call TRBD1 (6 bases). This CDR3 region has 14 residues. Trimming left V 4 bases short and J 4 bases short, with 14 bases between. Germline CDR1 is SGHDT and CDR2 is YYEEEE. Here the CDR3 DNA reads TGTGCCAGCAGCCCAAACACAGGGTCCTATGGCTACACCTTC. It yields the protein CASSPNTGSYGYTF.

The chain has TRBV7-2 and TRBJ2-2; TRBD2 matches 7 bases. The V gene end was trimmed by 2 bases and the J gene end by 5 bases; junction bases not matched to a gene: 8. Germline CDR1 is SGHTA and CDR2 is FQGNSA. This CDR3 has 16 amino acids. DNA of the CDR3: TGTGCCAGCAGCTTACCCACGGGGAGGGGTACCGGGGAGCTGTTTTTT. Its protein product is CASSLPTGRGTGELFF.

This sequence joins TRBV6-5 and TRBJ2-5, with 9 bases aligning to TRBD2. Per the germline V gene, CDR1 is MNHEY and CDR2 is SVGAGI. The J segment lost 5 bases and the V segment lost 2 bases, leaving 9 bases of the junction unmatched. The CDR3 is 16 amino acids. CDR3 DNA: TGTGCCAGCAGTTACAGTCCTAGCGGGGCGCATGAGACCCAGTACTTC. Amino acid sequence: CASSYSPSGAHETQYF.

Comment on this clone: Its ends do not fully match the called genes, so a read error is possible. The chain carries TRBV6-6 and TRBJ2-1, with 16 nucleotides matching TRBD2. The CDR3 runs 16 residues. The germline V gene encodes CDR1 MNHNY and CDR2 SVGAGI (reference sequence). The CDR3 DNA reads TGTGCCAGCAGTCTCCCCGGGACTAGCGGGAGGGCCGACCCGATCTTC. This sequence encodes CASSLPGTSGRADPIF.

The DNA of the CDR3 is TGTGCCAGCAGCTCAACAGGGAATCAGCCCCAGCATTTT. Translation: CASSSTGNQPQHF. This chain connects TRBV7-8 to TRBJ1-5, with D perhaps TRBD1 (6 bases). CDR1 is SGHVS and CDR2 is FQNEAQ in the germline V gene. The V end was cut by 4 bases, the J end by 4 bases, with 8 bases between. The length of the CDR3 is 13 residues.

The chain recombines TRBV25-1 with TRBJ2-5; a weak D match, TRBD2 (6 bases). Trimming removed 4 bases at V and 5 bases at J, with 14 bases between. Germline V CDR1 and CDR2: MGHDK, SYGVNS. The length of the CDR3 is 14 residues. The chain's CDR3 is CASSARDWSETQYF. Written as DNA, the CDR3 is TGTGCCAGCAGTGCCCGGGACTGGTCGGAGACCCAGTACTTC.